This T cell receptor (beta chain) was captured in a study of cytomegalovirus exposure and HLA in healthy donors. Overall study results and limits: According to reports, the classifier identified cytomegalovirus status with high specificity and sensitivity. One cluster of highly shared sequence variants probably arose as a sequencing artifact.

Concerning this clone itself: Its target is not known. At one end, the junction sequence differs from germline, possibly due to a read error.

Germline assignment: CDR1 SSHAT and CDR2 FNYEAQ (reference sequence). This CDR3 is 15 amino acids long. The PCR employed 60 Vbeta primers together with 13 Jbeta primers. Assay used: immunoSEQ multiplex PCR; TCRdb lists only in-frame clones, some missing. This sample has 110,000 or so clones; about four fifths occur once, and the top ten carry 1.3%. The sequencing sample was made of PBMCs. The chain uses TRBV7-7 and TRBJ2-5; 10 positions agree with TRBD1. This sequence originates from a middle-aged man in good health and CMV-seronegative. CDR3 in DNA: TGTGCTAGCAGCTTAGCGACAGGGGGCCACGAGACCCAGTACTTC. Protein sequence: CASSLATGGHETQYF.